Following are 27 T cell receptor beta chains from one sample sequenced in a study of T cells expressing NK-cell markers. TCRdb processed the 5' RACE reads again and assigns one entry to each CDR3 protein, with no DNA. The data include approximately 420,000 distinct CDR3 sequences; the top ten clones carry roughly a tenth. Material for sequencing was blood T cells: a sorted CD56 or NKG2C T cell subset, CD4+ or CD8+ T cells, or bulk PBMC T cells (not recorded which). These receptors came from a woman aged 50 to 60 in good health.

The rearrangement uses TRBV5-1 and TRBJ1-6; the TCRdb call, TRBD1, lacks DNA for checking. In germline, CDR1 is SGHRS, CDR2 YFSETQ. This CDR3 has 14 residues. CDR3 protein: CASSRYRENSPLHF.

The V call is TRBV10-2, the J call TRBJ1-4; TCRdb selects TRBD1, and the lack of DNA leaves this call unchecked. This CDR3 is 14 amino acids long. Per the germline V gene, CDR1 is WSHSY and CDR2 is SAAADI. The CDR3 is CASSRDRLGEKLFF.

The chain recombines TRBV6-5 with TRBJ2-3; TCRdb lists TRBD1, though no DNA is available to test this call. Germline CDR1 and CDR2: MNHEY and SVGAGI. The CDR3 totals 15 residues. The CDR3 sequence is CASSRPGTGPDTQYF.

V usage is TRBV14 and J usage is TRBJ2-3; the TCRdb D gene call, TRBD1, has no DNA to confirm it. This CDR3 is 13 amino acids long. Germline CDR1 is SGHDN and CDR2 is FVKESK. The CDR3 here is CASSRRGWDTQYF.

The rearrangement joins TRBV12-3 or TRBV12-4 to TRBJ1-2; TCRdb designates TRBD1, a call that cannot be tested without DNA. CDR3 length: 13 amino acids. The CDR3 sequence: CASKLGMNYGYTF.

This chain's CDR3 is CASSAGHTSDTQYF. This rearrangement joins TRBV12-3 or TRBV12-4 to TRBJ2-3; TCRdb returns TRBD1, unconfirmable since there is no DNA. The CDR3 spans 14 residues.

CDR3 protein: CSARDRSGQWETQYF. The rearrangement links TRBV20-1 to TRBJ2-5; absent DNA, TCRdb's TRBD1 call cannot be checked. The V gene's germline CDR1 is DFQATT and CDR2 SNEGSKA (reference sequence). The CDR3 is 15 amino acids.

This CDR3 is CASSLDPRAEQFF. The chain has TRBV7-9 and TRBJ2-1; the D gene TCRdb calls, TRBD2, cannot be checked with no DNA. From germline, CDR1 is SEHNR and CDR2 FQNEAQ (reference sequence). The CDR3 covers 13 residues.

This rearrangement joins TRBV7-7 to TRBJ2-1; the TCRdb D gene call, TRBD2, has no DNA to confirm it. This CDR3 is built from 16 residues. The germline V gene encodes CDR1 SSHAT and CDR2 FNYEAQ (reference sequence). The CDR3 loop reads CASSLKTLRAYNEQFF.

This chain connects TRBV6-2 or TRBV6-3 to TRBJ2-1; TCRdb designates TRBD1, a call that cannot be tested without DNA. The germline CDR1 and CDR2 sequences are MNHEY and SVGEGT. This CDR3 has 15 amino acids. CDR3 amino acids: CASSNPGQTIGEQFF.

This rearrangement joins TRBV25-1 to TRBJ2-5; without DNA, the TCRdb call of TRBD2 cannot be checked. Germline V lookup: CDR1 MGHDK, CDR2 SYGVNS. CDR3 length equals 15 residues. CDR3 amino acids: CASSETSGRRETQYF.

The chain is built from TRBV29-1 and TRBJ1-1; the TCRdb D gene call, TRBD1, has no DNA to confirm it. The CDR3 loop spans 14 amino acids. CDR1 and CDR2 (germline): SQVTM, ANQGSEA. The CDR3 here is CSVMVGGQGTEAFF.

This chain uses TRBV10-3 with TRBJ2-7; TCRdb returns TRBD2, unconfirmable since there is no DNA. The germline V gene has CDR1 ENHRY and CDR2 SYGVKD. The CDR3 runs to 15 residues. The CDR3: CAITARLAGGSEQYF.

This sequence joins TRBV6-1 and TRBJ2-1. From germline, CDR1 is MNHNS and CDR2 SASEGT. The CDR3 length is 12 residues. CDR3 loop: CASSEVRWEQFF.

The chain has TRBV5-1 and TRBJ2-1; the TRBD2 assignment by TCRdb is unverifiable without DNA. Germline CDR1 reads SGHRS; CDR2 reads YFSETQ. CDR3 size: 16 residues. CDR3 sequence reads: CASSLAGRRGSNEQFF.

The chain employs TRBV2 and TRBJ2-5; TCRdb returns TRBD2, unconfirmable since there is no DNA. The CDR3 totals 15 residues. Germline CDR1 SNHLY, CDR2 FYNNEI. CDR3 sequence: CASSDPSGVQETQYF. The variable domain in full, completed from reference TRBV2 and TRBJ2-5, reads EPEVTQTPSHQVTQMGQEVILRCVPISNHLYFYWYRQILGQKVEFLVSFYNNEISEKSEIFDDQFSVERPDGSNFTLKIRSTKLEDSAMYFCASSDPSGVQETQYFGPGTRLLVL.

V is TRBV5-1 and J is TRBJ2-2; the D call from TCRdb, TRBD2, cannot be confirmed without DNA. The CDR3 spans 17 residues. CDR1 is SGHRS and CDR2 is YFSETQ in the germline V gene. CDR3 sequence reads: CATTLGQAGVGTGELFF.

This chain uses TRBV5-1 with TRBJ2-2; no DNA is available, so the TRBD1 call from TCRdb remains unchecked. CDR3 size: 17 residues. Germline CDR1 is SGHRS and CDR2 is YFSETQ. The CDR3 sequence is CASSQQRAVTNTGELFF.

CDR3 protein: CASTLAGVVAGELFF. J is TRBJ2-2 and V is TRBV7-8; lacking DNA, the TRBD2 call made by TCRdb goes unchecked. The CDR3 spans 15 residues. The germline CDR1 and CDR2 sequences are SGHVS and FQNEAQ.

The rearrangement uses TRBV5-1 and TRBJ1-4. This CDR3 is built from 13 residues. Per germline, CDR1 SGHRS and CDR2 YFSETQ. The CDR3 spells CASKETSQGKLFF.

V usage is TRBV2 and J usage is TRBJ2-3; TCRdb designates TRBD1, a call that cannot be tested without DNA. Germline V gene data show CDR1 as SNHLY and CDR2 as FYNNEI. The CDR3 is 14 amino acids. CDR3: CAIHATGYEDTQYF.

The chain links TRBV5-4 to TRBJ2-1; TCRdb lists TRBD1, though no DNA is available to test this call. The CDR3 loop spans 14 amino acids. Germline CDR1 and CDR2: SGHNT and YYREEE (reference sequence). The CDR3 protein is CASSLVGPGNEQFF.

The rearrangement links TRBV29-1 to TRBJ2-5; TCRdb designates TRBD1, a call that cannot be tested without DNA. The germline V gene encodes CDR1 SQVTM and CDR2 ANQGSEA. The CDR3 is 13 amino acids. The CDR3 loop reads CSVEPLSQETQYF. The full variable domain, rest sourced from reference TRBV29-1 and TRBJ2-5, is SAVISQKPSRDICQRGTSLTIQCQVDSQVTMMFWYRQQPGQSLTLIATANQGSEATYESGFVIDKFPISRPNLTFSTLTVSNMSPEDSSIYLCSVEPLSQETQYFGPGTRLLVL.

V and J are TRBV27 and TRBJ2-1. This CDR3 is built from 14 residues. Germline V gene sequence: CDR1 MNHEY, CDR2 SMNVEV (reference sequence). CDR3 amino acids: CASSPRGSYNEQFF.

The genes are TRBV27 and TRBJ1-1; checking the TCRdb D call of TRBD1 is not possible without DNA. Germline loops: CDR1 MNHEY, CDR2 SMNVEV (reference sequence). The CDR3 runs to 14 residues. This CDR3 is CASSPWGVNTEAFF.

The chain uses TRBV4-1 and TRBJ2-7. The V gene's germline CDR1 is MGHRA and CDR2 YSYEKL. The CDR3 is 13 residues long. The CDR3 here is CASSRLIAYEQYF.

The chain combines TRBV19 with TRBJ2-7. Germline CDR1 is LNHDA and CDR2 is SQIVND (reference sequence). The CDR3 length is 14 residues. CDR3 sequence reads: CASSITRGSYEQYF.